Below, 32 T cell receptor beta chains from the same sample are listed, as sequenced in a study of blood T cells in healthy people across ages. Combining a sample-barcoded 5' primer with a J-beta primer mix, a second PCR ran for 7 to 11 cycles. One entry per CDR3 protein, called by TCRdb with MiXCR from the 5' RACE reads. The sample has about a million distinct CDR3 sequences; 51% are singletons. The specimen was blood. These receptors were collected from a woman aged 55-69 years in good health.

This sequence joins TRBV6-5 and TRBJ2-1; D gene ambiguous. Germline V lookup: CDR1 MNHEY, CDR2 SVGAGI. V gave up 11 bases and J gave up 8 bases, with 13 bases separating them. The CDR3 runs to 11 residues. The CDR3 DNA reads as TGTGCCGTCCATAGGGCAGATGAGCAGTTCTTC. This sequence encodes CAVHRADEQFF.

Of note for this clonotype: The junction departs from germline at one end; a sequencing error may be responsible. The J gene is TRBJ2-2, the V gene TRBV20-1; 10 positions match TRBD2. Germline V gives CDR1 DFQATT, CDR2 SNEGSKA (reference sequence). The CDR3 contains 15 residues. CDR3 sequence: CSATLAGGNIGELFF. CDR3 DNA sequence: TGCAGTGCCACGTTAGCGGGAGGAAACATCGGGGAGCTGTTTTTT.

The chain has TRBV7-9 and TRBJ1-4; 10 bases line up with TRBD1. V lost 7 bases, J lost 13 bases, and 9 bases stayed unmatched. The CDR3 spans 13 residues. The V gene's germline CDR1 is SEHNR and CDR2 FQNEAQ (reference sequence). The CDR3 is CASNRGTGERLFF. As DNA, the CDR3 is TGTGCCAGCAACCGGGGGACAGGGGAGAGACTGTTTTTT.

There are a few counts of this clonotype. The rearrangement joins TRBV4-1 to TRBJ1-2; a weak D match, TRBD1 (5 bases). CDR1 is MGHRA, CDR2 YSYEKL, per germline. This CDR3 contains 15 residues. Trimming removed 6 bases at V and 4 bases at J, with 18 bases between. CDR3 protein: CASSSGPRESYGYTF. The DNA of the CDR3 is TGCGCCAGCAGTTCTGGCCCCAGGGAGTCCTATGGCTACACCTTC.

The chain joins TRBV6-2 or TRBV6-3 to TRBJ2-3, with D unclear. Germline CDR1 reads MNHEY; CDR2 reads SVGEGT. The CDR3 sequence is 12 residues long. Trimming took 8 bases from V and 2 from J, leaving 8 bases between them. In DNA form, the CDR3 reads TGTGCCAGCGGGTTGGTCACAGATACGCAGTATTTT. It yields the protein CASGLVTDTQYF.

A remark on this clonotype: Given a much more abundant clone one base away, this may be a read error. The CDR3 here is CASTVSGSAYEQYF. CDR3 in DNA: TGTGCCAGCACCGTTAGCGGGAGCGCCTACGAGCAGTACTTC. The chain carries TRBV12-3 or TRBV12-4 and TRBJ2-7, with 9 bases matching TRBD2. V shed 7 bases, J shed 2 bases, and the junction held 6 bases outside the gene matches. CDR3 size: 14 residues.

At least ten counts were recorded for this clonotype. The chain carries TRBV29-1 and TRBJ2-7; tentatively, D is TRBD2 (5 bases). Germline V gene sequence: CDR1 SQVTM, CDR2 ANQGSEA. V was cut by 3 bases and J by 4 bases, with 7 bases left in between. CDR3 size: 11 residues. CDR3 sequence: CSVDEGYEQYF. Here the CDR3 DNA reads TGCAGCGTTGATGAGGGATACGAGCAGTACTTC.

There are a few counts of this clonotype. The V and J genes are TRBV20-1 and TRBJ1-1; the D is unclear. V gave up 3 bases and J gave up 5 bases, with 13 bases separating them. CDR1 is DFQATT and CDR2 is SNEGSKA in the germline V gene (reference sequence). The CDR3 spans 13 residues. The CDR3 is CSASMTEVTEAFF. CDR3 sequence (DNA): TGCAGTGCTAGCATGACTGAGGTAACTGAAGCTTTCTTT.

This sequence joins TRBV24-1 and TRBJ2-3; no firm D call. V lost 4 bases and J lost 6, with 19 bases in between. CDR3 size: 16 residues. CDR1 and CDR2 (germline): KGHDR, SFDVKD. The CDR3 is CATSDSHWATQDTQYF. CDR3 DNA: TGTGCCACCAGTGACTCTCACTGGGCTACACAGGATACGCAGTATTTT.

This clonotype was observed a handful of times. The chain recombines TRBV6-2 or TRBV6-3 with TRBJ2-7, with D perhaps given as TRBD1 or TRBD2 (5 bases each). There are 16 residues in the CDR3. Trimming stripped 4 bases from V and 0 bases from J, with 16 bases between. In germline, CDR1 is MNHEY, CDR2 SVGEGT. The chain's CDR3 is CASSFSLGRYSYEQYF. In nucleotides, the CDR3 is TGTGCCAGCAGTTTTTCATTGGGACGGTACTCCTACGAGCAGTACTTC.

This sequence joins TRBV3-1 and TRBJ1-2; TRBD1 agrees at 8 bases. V trimming: 8 bases; J trimming: 4 bases; junction bases outside the gene matches: 9. Germline CDR1 LGHDT, CDR2 YNNKEL (reference sequence). This CDR3 has 14 residues. DNA of the CDR3: TGTGCCAGCGCCCAAGGACAGGGTGGCTATGGCTACACCTTC. Translating it yields CASAQGQGGYGYTF.

This chain connects TRBV20-1 to TRBJ2-1; TRBD2 matches at 8 bases. Germline CDR1 reads DFQATT; CDR2 reads SNEGSKA (reference sequence). Unmatched junction bases numbered 4, after V lost 5 bases and J lost 7 bases. The CDR3 loop spans 12 amino acids. The CDR3 loop is CSAATSGNEQFF. The CDR3 DNA sequence: TGCAGTGCTGCTACTAGCGGTAATGAGCAGTTCTTC.

This clonotype was observed a few times. The chain combines TRBV12-3 or TRBV12-4 with TRBJ2-7; TRBD2 aligns across 7 bases. Gene TRBJ2-5 matches the end of the DNA better, so the J call may be wrong. The CDR3 sequence is 14 residues long. CDR3 sequence reads: CASSFGTTKETQYF. The CDR3 coding sequence is TGTGCCAGCAGTTTCGGGACTACAAAAGAGACCCAGTACTTC.

The CDR3: CASSQRDSTRSGSYEQYF. The CDR3 DNA sequence: TGCGCCAGCAGCCAAAGGGACTCGACTAGAAGCGGCTCCTACGAGCAGTACTTC. This sequence joins TRBV4-1 and TRBJ2-5; a possible D gene is TRBD2 (6 bases). The J call may be faulty, since TRBJ2-7 better matches the DNA end. From germline, CDR1 is MGHRA and CDR2 YSYEKL. The CDR3 has 18 amino acids.

This clonotype was seen more than once but under ten times. The chain uses TRBV7-2 and TRBJ1-2, with D perhaps matching TRBD1 (6 bases). V shed 3 bases and J shed 7 bases, with 12 bases lying between them. Germline V lookup: CDR1 SGHTA, CDR2 FQGNSA. The CDR3 has 13 amino acids. Written as DNA, the CDR3 is TGTGCCAGCAGCTTCACAGGGAATGCTGGCTACACCTTC. Amino acids: CASSFTGNAGYTF.

V usage is TRBV20-1 and J usage is TRBJ2-7; D is unclear. Trimming pared 0 bases from V and 3 bases from J, leaving 12 bases between. The CDR3 sequence is 14 residues long. Germline assignment: CDR1 DFQATT and CDR2 SNEGSKA (reference sequence). CDR3 DNA sequence: TGCAGTGCTAGAGATGTGCCGGACCTCTACGAGCAGTACTTC. Amino acid sequence: CSARDVPDLYEQYF.

The genes are TRBV4-3 and TRBJ2-2; D possibly corresponds to TRBD2 (7 bases). This CDR3 is built from 19 residues. Trimming took off 0 bases at V and 4 bases at J, with 21 bases between the two ends. CDR1 LGHNA and CDR2 YSLEER come from the germline V gene. The CDR3 DNA follows: TGCGCCAGCAGCCAAGATGTGGCTTTAGGGGGAGGGCTCACCGGGGAGCTGTTTTTT. It codes for CASSQDVALGGGLTGELFF.

J is TRBJ2-3 and V is TRBV28; D perhaps matches TRBD1 (6 bases). This CDR3 contains 13 residues. Trimming cost V 4 bases and J 7 bases, with 12 bases left between them. Per the germline V gene, CDR1 is MDHEN and CDR2 is SYDVKM. CDR3 protein: CASSSGTPNTQYF. Here the CDR3 DNA reads TGTGCCAGCAGTTCAGGGACACCAAATACGCAGTATTTT.

This chain connects TRBV7-2 to TRBJ2-5; no firm D call. The J call is uncertain, as TRBJ2-7 better fits the DNA end. This CDR3 contains 12 residues. CDR1 and CDR2 (germline): SGHTA, FQGNSA. This CDR3 reads CASSFTLTEQYF. DNA of the CDR3: TGTGCCAGCAGCTTCACTCTAACCGAGCAGTACTTC.

The gene calls are TRBV10-3 and TRBJ2-2; the D is unclear. The length of the CDR3 is 16 residues. Germline V lookup: CDR1 ENHRY, CDR2 SYGVKD. V was cut by 0 bases and J by 6 bases, with 14 bases left in between. As DNA, the CDR3 is TGTGCCATCAGTGAGTCTGTAGGATCTGGCGCCGGGGAGCTGTTTTTT. It is translated as CAISESVGSGAGELFF.

This clonotype was observed many times. V is TRBV29-1 and J is TRBJ2-5; TRBD2 aligns across 8 bases. CDR3 size: 16 residues. Per the germline V gene, CDR1 is SQVTM and CDR2 is ANQGSEA. The CDR3 loop is CRSHRGSGKFQETQYF. The CDR3, as DNA: TGCCGCTCCCATAGGGGTAGCGGGAAGTTCCAAGAGACCCAGTACTTC.

This clonotype was seen many times. This chain joins TRBV4-2 and TRBJ2-1, with 8 bases identical to TRBD2. CDR1 and CDR2 (germline): LGHNA, YNFKEQ. This CDR3 is built from 16 residues. With V trimmed by 1 base and J by 4 bases, 6 bases remained unmatched. Written as DNA, the CDR3 is TGTGCCAGCAGCCAAGCGGGAGGGGGGATATACAATGAGCAGTTCTTC. The encoded protein is CASSQAGGGIYNEQFF.

This chain connects TRBV28 to TRBJ1-2; the D gene is possibly TRBD1 (5 bases). The CDR3 contains 17 residues. V lost 6 bases and J 6 bases, leaving 26 bases between the germline ends. Looked up from germline, CDR1 is MDHEN and CDR2 is SYDVKM. The CDR3 DNA reads as TGTGCCAGCAGACCTACGGGACTGATTCCCCCTTATGATGGCTACACCTTC. It encodes CASRPTGLIPPYDGYTF.

This clonotype appeared a few times. J is TRBJ2-7 and V is TRBV3-1; 9 bases match TRBD2. CDR1 LGHDT and CDR2 YNNKEL come from the germline V gene (reference sequence). This CDR3 comprises 16 residues. V trimming: 1 base; J trimming: 5 bases; junction bases outside the gene matches: 9. For the CDR3, the DNA is TGTGCCAGCAGCCAAGTCGCGGGAGGGCTTTCCCACGAGCAGTACTTC. Its protein product is CASSQVAGGLSHEQYF.

The V call is TRBV5-5, the J call TRBJ2-5; no definite D call. This CDR3 has 15 amino acids. V was pared by 6 bases and J by 0 bases, with 15 bases between. CDR1 is SGHKS and CDR2 is YYEKEE in the germline V gene (reference sequence). In DNA form, the CDR3 reads TGTGCCAGCACCCAGGACCCTACGTACCAAGAGACCCAGTACTTC. This translates into CASTQDPTYQETQYF.

This clonotype was picked up a small number of times. The chain couples TRBV12-3 or TRBV12-4 to TRBJ2-1; D is perhaps TRBD1 (6 bases). V was trimmed by 3 bases and J by 5 bases, leaving 11 bases between them. The CDR3 extends over 14 amino acids. The CDR3 DNA follows: TGTGCCAGCAGTTTTCAGGGGCGGGACAATGAGCAGTTCTTC. Translating it yields CASSFQGRDNEQFF.

V is TRBV6-6 and J is TRBJ2-1; 9 bases are shared with TRBD2. J was trimmed by 5 bases and V by 3 bases; bases with no gene match: 5. Germline V gene lookup returns CDR1 MNHNY and CDR2 SVGAGI (reference sequence). CDR3 length: 15 amino acids. The CDR3 region is CASSYGLAGHNEQFF. The CDR3 DNA reads TGTGCCAGCAGTTATGGCCTAGCGGGGCACAATGAGCAGTTCTTC.

This chain joins TRBV4-1 and TRBJ2-7, with D possibly TRBD1 on 5 matching bases. The CDR3 loop spans 16 amino acids. V lost 1 base, J lost 7 bases, and 20 bases lay in between. Looked up from germline, CDR1 is MGHRA and CDR2 is YSYEKL. CDR3 protein: CASSQAPLQGTTEQYF. The CDR3 nucleotides read TGCGCCAGCAGCCAAGCGCCCCTGCAGGGTACAACGGAGCAGTACTTC.

The chain recombines TRBV28 with TRBJ2-5, with 8 bases identical to TRBD2. This CDR3 is 15 amino acids long. Losses at the gene ends were 6 bases for V and 11 bases for J; bases not matched to a gene: 17. Per the germline V gene, CDR1 is MDHEN and CDR2 is SYDVKM. In DNA, the CDR3 is TGTGCCAGCAGCCCTCAGCGGGAGATCCACAATGAGCAGTACTTC. It codes for CASSPQREIHNEQYF.

The CDR3 loop is CASSLTGPEKLFF. The CDR3 DNA reads TGTGCCAGCAGCTTGACAGGACCAGAAAAACTGTTTTTT. The gene calls are TRBV7-9 and TRBJ1-4, with D tentatively TRBD1 (6 bases). Trimming stripped 3 bases from V and 8 bases from J, with 10 bases between. In germline, CDR1 is SEHNR, CDR2 FQNEAQ (reference sequence). The CDR3 extends over 13 amino acids.

The chain is built from TRBV10-3 and TRBJ2-7; possibly TRBD1 for D (6 bases). This CDR3 has 13 amino acids. The germline CDR1 and CDR2 sequences are ENHRY and SYGVKD. Deletions cut 2 bases from V and 5 bases from J, with 10 bases between. The chain's CDR3 is CAISEAQGHEQYF. The CDR3 DNA reads TGTGCCATCAGTGAGGCGCAGGGGCACGAGCAGTACTTC.

In this sample, this clonotype turned up a few times. The J gene is TRBJ2-5, the V gene TRBV24-1; D is unclear. In germline, CDR1 is KGHDR, CDR2 SFDVKD. This CDR3 has 15 residues. With 4 bases removed from V and 4 bases from J, the gap between germline ends came to 15 bases. The CDR3 nucleotides read TGTGCCACCAGTGACTCGGGCCCCCCGGTAGAGACCCAGTACTTC. Protein sequence: CATSDSGPPVETQYF.